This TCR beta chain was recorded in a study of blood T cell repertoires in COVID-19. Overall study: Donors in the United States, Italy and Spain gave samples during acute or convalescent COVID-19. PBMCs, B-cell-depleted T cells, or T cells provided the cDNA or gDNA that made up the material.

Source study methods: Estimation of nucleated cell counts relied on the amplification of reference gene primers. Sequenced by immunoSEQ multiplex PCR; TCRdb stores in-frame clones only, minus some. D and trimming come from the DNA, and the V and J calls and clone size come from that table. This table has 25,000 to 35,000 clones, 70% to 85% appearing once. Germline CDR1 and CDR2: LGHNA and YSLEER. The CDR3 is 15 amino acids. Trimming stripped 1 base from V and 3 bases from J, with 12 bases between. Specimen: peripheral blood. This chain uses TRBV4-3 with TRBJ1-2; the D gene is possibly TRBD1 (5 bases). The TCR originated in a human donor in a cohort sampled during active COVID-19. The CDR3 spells CASSQGGIQDYGYTF. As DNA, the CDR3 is TGCGCCAGCAGCCAAGGCGGAATACAGGACTATGGCTACACCTTC.